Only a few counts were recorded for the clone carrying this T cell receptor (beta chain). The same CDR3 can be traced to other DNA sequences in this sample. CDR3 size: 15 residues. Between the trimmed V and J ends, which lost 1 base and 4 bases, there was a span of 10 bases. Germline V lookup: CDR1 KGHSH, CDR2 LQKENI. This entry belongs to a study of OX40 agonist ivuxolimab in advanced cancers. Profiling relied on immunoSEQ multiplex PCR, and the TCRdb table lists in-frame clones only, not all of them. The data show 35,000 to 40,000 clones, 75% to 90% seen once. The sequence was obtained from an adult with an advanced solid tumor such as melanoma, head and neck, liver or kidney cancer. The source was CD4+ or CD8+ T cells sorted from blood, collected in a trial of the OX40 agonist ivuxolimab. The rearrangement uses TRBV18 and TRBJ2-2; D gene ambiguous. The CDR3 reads CASSPRGLGTGELFF. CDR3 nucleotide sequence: TGTGCCAGCTCACCACGTGGATTAGGCACCGGGGAGCTGTTTTTT.